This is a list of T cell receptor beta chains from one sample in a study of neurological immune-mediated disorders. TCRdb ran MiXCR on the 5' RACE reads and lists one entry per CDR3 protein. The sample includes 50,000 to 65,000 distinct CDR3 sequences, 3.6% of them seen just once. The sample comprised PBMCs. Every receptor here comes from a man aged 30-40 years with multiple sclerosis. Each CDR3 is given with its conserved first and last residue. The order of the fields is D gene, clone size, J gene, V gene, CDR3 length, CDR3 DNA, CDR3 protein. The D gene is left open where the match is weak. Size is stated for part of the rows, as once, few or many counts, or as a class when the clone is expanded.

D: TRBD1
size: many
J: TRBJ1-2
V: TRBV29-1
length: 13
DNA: TGCAGCGTTGTCCCTCGACAGGGGAATGGCTACACCTTC
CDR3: CSVVPRQGNGYTF

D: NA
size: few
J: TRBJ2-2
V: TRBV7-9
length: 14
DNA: TGTGCCAGCAGCCCACCAGGGGTAACCGGGGAGCTGTTTTTT
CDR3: CASSPPGVTGELFF

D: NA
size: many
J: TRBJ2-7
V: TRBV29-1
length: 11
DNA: TGCAGCGTTAACACAGGGATAGAGCAGTACTTC
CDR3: CSVNTGIEQYF

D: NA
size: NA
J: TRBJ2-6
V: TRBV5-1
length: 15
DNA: TGCGCCAGCAGCTTGCAGGACTCTGGGGCCAAAGTCCTGACTTTC
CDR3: CASSLQDSGAKVLTF

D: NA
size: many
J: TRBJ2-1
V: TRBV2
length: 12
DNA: TGTGCCAGCAACTCCCAGTACAATGAGCAGTTCTTC
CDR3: CASNSQYNEQFF

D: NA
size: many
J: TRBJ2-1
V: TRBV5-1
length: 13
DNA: TGCGCCAGCAGCTTGGGCCACAGGGCGGAGCAGTTCTTC
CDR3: CASSLGHRAEQFF

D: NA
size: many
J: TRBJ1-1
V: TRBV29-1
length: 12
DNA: TGCAGCGTTGAAGAGTCGAACACTGAAGCTTTCTTT
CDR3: CSVEESNTEAFF

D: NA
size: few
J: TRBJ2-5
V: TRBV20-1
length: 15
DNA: TGCAGTGCTAGACCGAATCAAGCCGGGGCCGAGGGCCAGTACTTC
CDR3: CSARPNQAGAEGQYF

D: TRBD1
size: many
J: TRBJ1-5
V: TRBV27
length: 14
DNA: TGTGCCAGCAGCCCTCAAGGGGGCGGGCAGCCCCAGCATTTT
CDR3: CASSPQGGGQPQHF

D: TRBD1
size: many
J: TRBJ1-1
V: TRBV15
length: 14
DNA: TGTGCCACCAGCAGAGTGGGGAGGGGGCGTGAAGCTTTCTTT
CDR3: CATSRVGRGREAFF

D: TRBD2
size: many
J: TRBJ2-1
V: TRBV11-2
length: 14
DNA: TGTGCCAGCAGCTCGGGACTAGCTTGGAATGAGCAGTTCTTC
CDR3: CASSSGLAWNEQFF